Listed below are T cell receptor beta chains from one sample, sequenced in a study of shared clonotypes between healthy human individuals. Generated by immunoSEQ multiplex PCR, the TCRdb table keeps only in-frame clones and is missing some. The table has approximately 2.1 million clones, 90% to 95% seen once. The sequencing sample was made of naive CD4+ T cells from PBMCs. These receptors came from a man between 18 and 35 years old in good health. Some clones in this sample may be carry-over from other donors' samples. Both conserved end residues are part of each CDR3. D genes are given only for firm matches. Expanded clones get a size class; other rows say once, few or many, or leave the size out.

>TRBD1|.|TRBV28|TRBJ2-2
TGTGCCAGCAGTCGTCGACAGGGGAAGAACACCGGGGAGCTGTTTTTT
CASSRRQGKNTGELFF
>.|once|TRBV27|TRBJ2-5
TGTGCCAGCAGTTATAGGGCGTTGGAGACCCAGTACTTC
CASSYRALETQYF
>TRBD1|.|TRBV7-2|TRBJ1-3
TGTGCCAGCAGCTTATGGACAGGGGAGGTGGGAAACACCATATATTTT
CASSLWTGEVGNTIYF
>TRBD2|.|TRBV5-1|TRBJ2-2
TGCGCCAGCAGCTTCTTGACTAGCCAAACCACCGGGGAGCTGTTTTTT
CASSFLTSQTTGELFF
>.|.|TRBV15|TRBJ2-7
TGTGCCACCAGCAGAGGAAAGGGGATAATCTACGAGCAGTACTTC
CATSRGKGIIYEQYF
>TRBD2|.|TRBV9|TRBJ2-3
TGTGCCAGCAGCGTAGGAAACTCAGTAGCGGGAGGGGAAGATACGCAGTATTTT
CASSVGNSVAGGEDTQYF
>.|.|TRBV5-1|TRBJ1-3
TGCGCCAGCAGCTTCCTGGGGCAGGACTCTGGAAACACCATATATTTT
CASSFLGQDSGNTIYF
>.|once|TRBV28|TRBJ1-2
TGTGCCAGCAGTTCCCCGGGGGCGCATGGCTACACCTTC
CASSSPGAHGYTF
>TRBD2|.|TRBV11-2|TRBJ2-5
TGTGCCAGCAGCCGACCACCTAGCGGACCCAACAGGGAGACCCAGTACTTC
CASSRPPSGPNRETQYF
>TRBD1|.|TRBV19|TRBJ1-5
TGTGCCAGTAGTATACAAGGGGGCGCCCAGCCCCAGCATTTT
CASSIQGGAQPQHF
>TRBD1|.|TRBV29-1|TRBJ1-3
TGCAGCGCAAGACAGGGCCTCACTGGAAACACCATATATTTT
CSARQGLTGNTIYF
>.|.|TRBV18|TRBJ2-7
TGTGCCAGCTCTCCCGGGACTCAGGGGTACGAGCAGTACTTC
CASSPGTQGYEQYF
>TRBD2|once|TRBV28|TRBJ2-7
TGTGCCAGCACCCCGGGACTAGTGAGCTCCTACGAGCAGTACTTC
CASTPGLVSSYEQYF
>TRBD2|.|TRBV11-3|TRBJ2-3
TGTGCCAGCAGCTTAGTGGCGGGAGCGGGAGATACGCAGTATTTT
CASSLVAGAGDTQYF
>TRBD1|.|TRBV28|TRBJ1-2
TGTGCCAGCAGTGCCTACGCCGGAGACAGGGGGCGCATAGGCTATGGCTACACCTTC
CASSAYAGDRGRIGYGYTF
>TRBD2|.|TRBV30|TRBJ2-5
TGTGCCTGGAGCGGACTAGCGGGAGTTCAAGAGACCCAGTACTTC
CAWSGLAGVQETQYF
>.|.|TRBV6-5|TRBJ2-2
TGTGCCAGCAGTCCCACTGCCGGGGAGCTGTTTTTT
CASSPTAGELFF
>.|.|TRBV6-5|TRBJ1-2
TGTGCCAGCAGTTACTCCGACCAGAGCAAAGGCTACACCTTC
CASSYSDQSKGYTF
>.|.|TRBV6-1|TRBJ1-1
TGTGCCAGCAGTGAAGATCCTCGGATGGACACTGAAGCTTTCTTT
CASSEDPRMDTEAFF
>TRBD2|.|TRBV18|TRBJ2-7
TGTGCCAGCTCACCAGGCAGGGAGGGCGAGCAGTACTTC
CASSPGREGEQYF
>.|.|TRBV7-2|TRBJ2-5
TGTGCCAGCAGGTCACAGGGCGGGTCACCGACCCAGTACTTC
CASRSQGGSPTQYF
>TRBD1|.|TRBV30|TRBJ2-3
TGTGCCTGGAGCGGGGGACAGGGAACCAGCACAGATACGCAGTATTTT
CAWSGGQGTSTDTQYF
>.|.|TRBV5-4|TRBJ2-2
TGTGCCAGCGGAAGGACGGGACCGAACACCGGGGAGCTGTTTTTT
CASGRTGPNTGELFF
>.|.|TRBV18|TRBJ1-2
TGTGCCAGCTCACCACCGCTGGAGGGTTATGGCTACACCTTC
CASSPPLEGYGYTF
>TRBD2|.|TRBV7-3|TRBJ2-1
TGTGCCAGCAGCTTGGGAGGGGAGCAGTTCTTC
CASSLGGEQFF
>TRBD2|once|TRBV11-3|TRBJ2-1
TGTGCCAGCAGCCCCGGGACTAGCGGGAACACCTACAATGAGCAGTTCTTC
CASSPGTSGNTYNEQFF
>TRBD1|.|TRBV28|TRBJ1-1
TGTGCCAGCAGTTTACCGGGCGGTCTACAGGGGGAGGCTGAAGCTTTCTTT
CASSLPGGLQGEAEAFF
>TRBD1|.|TRBV18|TRBJ1-5
TGTGCCAGCTCACCAGGGACAGGGAGCCCGGTTGGCAATCAGCCCCAGCATTTT
CASSPGTGSPVGNQPQHF
>TRBD2|.|TRBV10-3|TRBJ2-1
TGTGCCATCAGTGCCGGGAGGGCCGATATCTATGAGCAGTTCTTC
CAISAGRADIYEQFF
>.|.|TRBV2|TRBJ1-1
TGTGCCAGCAGTGTAGAGGGGAACACTGAAGCTTTCTTT
CASSVEGNTEAFF
>TRBD1|.|TRBV12-5|TRBJ1-1
TGTGCTAGTGGTTTGGGATTGGGACAGGGGATTGAAGCTTTCTTT
CASGLGLGQGIEAFF
>.|once|TRBV7-2|TRBJ1-3
TGTGCCAGCAGCCAGGGCGGAAACACCATATATTTT
CASSQGGNTIYF
>TRBD2|.|TRBV28|TRBJ2-1
TGTGCTCACCGTTTAGCGGGGCGCTACAATGAGCAGTTCTTC
CAHRLAGRYNEQFF
>.|.|TRBV6-1|TRBJ2-7
TGTGCCAGCAGTGGGGTCAGCTCCTCCTACGAGCAGTACTTC
CASSGVSSSYEQYF
>.|.|TRBV27|TRBJ1-4
TGTGCCAGCAGCTTATTTCCTCCCTTTAGACAGACCAATGAAAAACTGTTTTTT
CASSLFPPFRQTNEKLFF
>.|few|TRBV5-1|TRBJ1-1
TGCGCCAGCAGCTTGGGACAGCCGAACACTGAAGCTTTCTTT
CASSLGQPNTEAFF
>.|.|TRBV5-8|TRBJ2-5
TGTGCCAGCACCCCCAGGGAAAGAAAGAAAGAGACCCAGTACTTC
CASTPRERKKETQYF